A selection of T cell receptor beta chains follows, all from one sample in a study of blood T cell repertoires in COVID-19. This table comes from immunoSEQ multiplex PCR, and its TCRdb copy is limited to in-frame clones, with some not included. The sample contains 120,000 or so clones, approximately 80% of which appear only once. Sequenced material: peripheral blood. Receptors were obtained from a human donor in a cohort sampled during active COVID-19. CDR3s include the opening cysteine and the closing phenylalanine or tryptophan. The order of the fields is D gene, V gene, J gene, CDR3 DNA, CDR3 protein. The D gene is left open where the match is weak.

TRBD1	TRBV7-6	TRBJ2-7	TGTGCCAGCAGCCCGGGACAGCGAGCCTACGAGCAGTACTTC	CASSPGQRAYEQYF
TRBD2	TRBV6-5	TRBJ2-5	TGTGCCAGCAGTTACTCACGGGGGGGGGAGACCCAGTACTTC	CASSYSRGGETQYF
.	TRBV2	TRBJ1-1	TGTGCCAGCGGAAGGGGCACTGAAGCTTTCTTT	CASGRGTEAFF
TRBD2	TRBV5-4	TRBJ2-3	TGTGCCAGCAGCCCCGCACTAGCGGGAGATACAGATACGCAGTATTTT	CASSPALAGDTDTQYF
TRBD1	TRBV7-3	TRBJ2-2	TGTGCCAGCAGCTATGGCGGGACAGGGGGAACCGGGGAGCTGTTTTTT	CASSYGGTGGTGELFF
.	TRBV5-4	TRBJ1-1	TGTGCCAGCAGCTTGGCTGGTGGGGCTGGTACTGAAGCTTTCTTT	CASSLAGGAGTEAFF
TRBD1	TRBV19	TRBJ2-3	TGTGCCAGTAGGGGGACAGGGACTAGCACAGATACGCAGTATTTT	CASRGTGTSTDTQYF
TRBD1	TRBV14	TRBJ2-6	TGTGCCAGCAGTCCACTGGGACAGGGAGGGCTTGGGGCCAACGTCCTGACTTTC	CASSPLGQGGLGANVLTF
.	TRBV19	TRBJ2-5	TGTGCCAGTAGTCCGGGTGGAGCTGGTGAGACCCAGTACTTC	CASSPGGAGETQYF
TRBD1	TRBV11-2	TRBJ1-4	TGTGCCAGCAGCTTAGTGGGACAGGGGATCGAAAAACTGTTTTTT	CASSLVGQGIEKLFF
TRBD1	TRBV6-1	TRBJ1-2	TGTGCCAGCAGTGAATCAGGGGGCTATGGCTACACCTTC	CASSESGGYGYTF